This TCR beta chain was profiled in a study of blood T cells in healthy people across ages. Study results and limitations: Unsorted PBMCs prevented conclusive naive versus antigen-experienced comparison. In the absence of known donor CMV status, changes in expanded clonotypes were possibly confounded.

Extracted total RNA amounted to at least 5.5 micrograms for each sample. A second roughly 6 to 12 cycle PCR used barcoded and J-beta primers. TCRdb ran MiXCR on the 5' RACE reads and lists one entry per CDR3 protein. The repertoire consists of approximately 670,000 distinct CDR3 sequences, with 40% to 50% occurring once and the leading ten covering 25% to 30%. V was shortened by 3 bases and J by 6 bases, with 14 bases between the two germline ends. Germline-derived CDR1 and CDR2 are MNHEY and SVGEGT. This CDR3 contains 15 residues. This clonotype was counted between two and nine times. What it recognizes is unknown.

The sample comprised blood. This clonotype originated in a man older than 75 in good health. This rearrangement joins TRBV6-2 or TRBV6-3 to TRBJ2-2; the D gene is possibly TRBD1 (6 bases). CDR3 nucleotide sequence: TGTGCCAGCAGTTATACAGGGATTATTGCCGGGGAGCTGTTTTTT. It specifies CASSYTGIIAGELFF.